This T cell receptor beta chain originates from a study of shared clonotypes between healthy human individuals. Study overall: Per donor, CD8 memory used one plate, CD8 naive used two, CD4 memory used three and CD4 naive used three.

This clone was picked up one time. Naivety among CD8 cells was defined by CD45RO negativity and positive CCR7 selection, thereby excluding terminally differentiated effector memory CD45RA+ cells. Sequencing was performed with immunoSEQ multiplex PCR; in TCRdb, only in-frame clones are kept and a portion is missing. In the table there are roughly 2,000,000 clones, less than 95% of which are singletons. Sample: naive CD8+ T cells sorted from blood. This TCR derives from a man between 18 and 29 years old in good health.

The chain's CDR3 is CASSEGQGAMDEQFF. The DNA of the CDR3 is TGTGCCAGCAGTGAAGGGCAGGGGGCAATGGATGAGCAGTTCTTC. The J gene is TRBJ2-1, the V gene TRBV9; 8 bases align to TRBD1. Germline V gives CDR1 SGDLS, CDR2 YYNGEE. V shed 5 bases, J shed 8 bases, and the junction held 12 bases outside the gene matches. This CDR3 contains 15 residues.